These 27 T cell receptor beta chains share one sample of origin, sequenced in a study of cytomegalovirus exposure and HLA in healthy donors. Primers for the PCR totalled 60 Vbeta and 13 Jbeta. Profiled with immunoSEQ multiplex PCR; TCRdb holds only in-frame clones, not every one. Of roughly 120,000 clones in the sample, roughly 82% were seen once. The sequenced sample consisted of PBMCs. The receptors stem from a woman younger than 30 in good health and CMV-seropositive.

The V gene is TRBV10-3, the J gene TRBJ1-4; 7 bases line up with TRBD1. This CDR3 is 17 amino acids long. The V gene's germline CDR1 is ENHRY and CDR2 SYGVKD. J lost 3 bases, V lost 0 bases, and 7 bases had no gene match. CDR3 DNA sequence: TGTGCCATCAGTGAGTCCCCACAGGGGCCGGCTAATGAAAAACTGTTTTTT. Protein: CAISESPQGPANEKLFF.

This clone was seen a single time. The chain couples TRBV6-5 to TRBJ1-3; no clear D. Germline V CDR1 and CDR2: MNHEY, SVGAGI. V dropped 10 bases and J dropped 0 bases, with 7 bases sitting between them. The CDR3 is 12 amino acids. Here the CDR3 DNA reads TGTGCCACTCGTCCCTCTGGAAACACCATATATTTT. As protein: CATRPSGNTIYF.

This clone has only a few counts. The rearrangement links TRBV6-6 to TRBJ1-1; D is perhaps TRBD1 (5 bases). The CDR3 has 13 amino acids. Trimming cost V 8 bases and J 1 base, with 11 bases left between them. Germline V CDR1 and CDR2: MNHNY, SVGAGI (reference sequence). The CDR3 region has the DNA TGTGCCAGCTTAGGGGTCGGGAACACTGAAGCTTTCTTT. This codes for CASLGVGNTEAFF.

This rearrangement joins TRBV4-1 to TRBJ2-1, with D possibly matching TRBD1 (6 bases). This CDR3 has 15 amino acids. The germline V gene encodes CDR1 MGHRA and CDR2 YSYEKL. The V and J ends lost 0 bases and 2 bases respectively, with 8 bases between them. CDR3 region: CASSQEWGPYNEQFF. DNA of the CDR3: TGCGCCAGCAGCCAAGAGTGGGGGCCCTACAATGAGCAGTTCTTC.

V and J are TRBV5-4 and TRBJ1-2, with D perhaps matching TRBD1 (6 bases). Looked up from germline, CDR1 is SGHNT and CDR2 is YYREEE (reference sequence). V was shortened by 4 bases and J by 7 bases, with 14 bases between the two germline ends. CDR3 length equals 13 residues. CDR3 bases: TGTGCCAGCAGCGAGCAGGGGAAGGGTGGCTACACCTTC. Encoded protein: CASSEQGKGGYTF.

The V gene is TRBV5-5, the J gene TRBJ1-6; the D gene is possibly TRBD1 (6 bases). Germline V lookup: CDR1 SGHKS, CDR2 YYEKEE (reference sequence). The V end was cut by 1 base, the J end by 8 bases, with 16 bases between. The length of the CDR3 is 16 residues. CDR3 in amino acids: CASSLYWSGADSPLHF. The CDR3 bases are TGTGCCAGCAGCTTGTACTGGTCAGGGGCCGATTCACCCCTCCACTTT.

The chain joins TRBV4-1 to TRBJ2-1, with 11 bases identical to TRBD2. V was clipped by 1 base and J by 10 bases; unmatched bases: 12. CDR3 size: 17 residues. Germline V gene lookup returns CDR1 MGHRA and CDR2 YSYEKL. The CDR3 is CASSQGTIAGGPREQFF. The CDR3 nucleotides are TGCGCCAGCAGCCAAGGAACTATAGCGGGGGGGCCGAGGGAGCAGTTCTTC.

The V gene is TRBV5-4, the J gene TRBJ2-7; TRBD2 is a possible D gene (6 bases). Trimming removed 7 bases at V and 1 base at J, with 12 bases between. Germline CDR1 is SGHNT and CDR2 is YYREEE (reference sequence). The CDR3 loop spans 13 amino acids. CDR3 DNA: TGTGCCAGCGCCCGGCGGGGATCCTACGAGCAGTACTTC. Its protein is CASARRGSYEQYF.

The chain couples TRBV7-6 to TRBJ1-5; 8 nucleotides align to TRBD1. The CDR3 length is 13 residues. V lost 4 bases, J lost 9 bases, and 5 bases stayed unmatched. Germline values: CDR1 SGHVS, CDR2 FNYEAQ. The chain's CDR3 is CASSSDRGRPQHF. CDR3 nucleotide sequence: TGTGCCAGCAGCTCAGACAGGGGACGGCCCCAGCATTTT. Using reference TRBV7-6 and TRBJ1-5 for the parts outside the CDR3, the full variable domain is GAGVSQSPRYKVTKRGQDVALRCDPISGHVSLYWYRQALGQGPEFLTYFNYEAQQDKSGLPNDRFSAERPEGSISTLTIQRTEQRDSAMYRCASSSDRGRPQHFGDGTRLSIL.

The chain is built from TRBV28 and TRBJ1-1, with a weak D call TRBD1 (6 bases). V was clipped by 4 bases and J by 5 bases, with 17 bases between them. Per the germline V gene, CDR1 is MDHEN and CDR2 is SYDVKM. The CDR3 runs to 15 residues. CDR3 coding DNA: TGTGCCAGCAGTTCCCTGAAGGGGGAAGGGACTGAAGCTTTCTTT. Encoded protein: CASSSLKGEGTEAFF.

V gene TRBV6-4 combines with J gene TRBJ2-3, with 9 bases identical to TRBD2. The CDR3 has 16 amino acids. Germline V lookup: CDR1 MRHNA, CDR2 SNTAGT. The V gene end was trimmed by 0 bases and the J gene end by 4 bases; junction bases not matched to a gene: 5. For the CDR3, the DNA is TGTGCCAGCAGTGACTCGATAGCGGGGGTCGCAGATACGCAGTATTTT. It encodes CASSDSIAGVADTQYF.

The chain has TRBV5-4 and TRBJ2-5; 8 nucleotides line up with TRBD1. The CDR3 runs 14 residues. Per germline, CDR1 SGHNT and CDR2 YYREEE (reference sequence). Trimming cost V 2 bases and J 8 bases; bases outside gene matches: 8. CDR3 amino acids: CASSLDRGDNTQYF. CDR3 coding DNA: TGTGCCAGCAGCTTAGACAGGGGAGATAACACCCAGTACTTC.

V is TRBV7-9 and J is TRBJ2-2; D is uncertain. This CDR3 is built from 11 residues. Per germline, CDR1 SEHNR and CDR2 FQNEAQ (reference sequence). V was trimmed by 9 bases and J by 6 bases, leaving 8 bases between them. The CDR3 protein is CARNYAGELFF. In DNA form, the CDR3 reads TGTGCCAGAAACTATGCCGGGGAGCTGTTTTTT.

Details on this clone: A much larger clone sits a single nucleotide away, making a read error possible. The chain carries TRBV15 and TRBJ1-3; D might be TRBD1 (5 bases). Trimming took 4 bases from V and 0 from J, leaving 13 bases between them. Germline V CDR1 and CDR2: LNHNV, YYDKDF (reference sequence). The CDR3 runs to 16 residues. CDR3 nucleotides: TGTGCCACCAGCAAACGTCGACAGCTCTCTGGAAACACCATATATTTT. This translates into CATSKRRQLSGNTIYF.

The V and J genes are TRBV7-3 and TRBJ1-2; TRBD1 aligns across 7 bases. From germline, CDR1 is SGHTA and CDR2 FQGTGA. V shed 5 bases and J 2 bases; nucleotides not matched to a gene: 8. The CDR3 is 15 residues long. The CDR3 DNA reads TGTGCCAGCAGCCTCGACAGGGCTGGGAACTATGGCTACACCTTC. Its protein is CASSLDRAGNYGYTF. Complete variable domain (other parts from reference TRBV7-3 and TRBJ1-2): GAGVSQTPSNKVTEKGKYVELRCDPISGHTALYWYRQSLGQGPEFLIYFQGTGAADDSGLPNDRFFAVRPEGSVSTLKIQRTERGDSAVYLCASSLDRAGNYGYTFGSGTRLTVV.

The chain employs TRBV19 and TRBJ2-7; D is possibly TRBD1 (5 bases). Per the germline V gene, CDR1 is LNHDA and CDR2 is SQIVND (reference sequence). The CDR3 loop spans 15 amino acids. Trimming cost V 5 bases and J 4 bases, with 18 bases left between them. The DNA of the CDR3 is TGTGCCAGTAGTTCAACAGGAGCGCTTACTTACGAGCAGTACTTC. It is translated as CASSSTGALTYEQYF.

This clone has only a few counts. The junction shows a germline mismatch at one end, possibly a read error. The V gene is TRBV28, the J gene TRBJ1-5; 7 nucleotides align to TRBD1. Germline CDR1 MDHEN, CDR2 SYDVKM. CDR3 length: 16 amino acids. CDR3 sequence: CASILPTGDSNQPQHF. Here the CDR3 DNA reads TGTGCCAGCATTTTACCCACAGGGGATAGCAATCAGCCCCAGCATTTT.

The J gene is TRBJ1-6, the V gene TRBV6-4; D remains unclear. CDR1 is MRHNA, CDR2 SNTAGT, per germline. Between the trimmed V and J ends, which lost 6 bases and 5 bases, there was a span of 8 bases. The CDR3 length is 13 residues. As DNA, the CDR3 is TGTGCCAGCAGGCGAGATAATAATTCACCCCTCCACTTT. It specifies CASRRDNNSPLHF.

The V gene is TRBV7-6, the J gene TRBJ2-3; D is unresolved. The V gene lost 0 bases and the J gene lost 3 bases, with 7 bases spanning the gap. Germline CDR1 reads SGHVS; CDR2 reads FNYEAQ. The CDR3 has 14 residues. CDR3 in amino acids: CASSLAIATDTQYF. The CDR3 DNA is TGTGCCAGCAGCTTAGCTATAGCAACAGATACGCAGTATTTT.

V and J are TRBV7-2 and TRBJ1-2; D is undetermined. Per the germline V gene, CDR1 is SGHTA and CDR2 is FQGNSA. Trimming pared 1 base from V and 4 bases from J, leaving 7 bases between. The CDR3 loop spans 13 amino acids. CDR3 residues: CASSLDQLYGYTF. The DNA of the CDR3 is TGTGCCAGCAGCTTAGATCAACTCTATGGCTACACCTTC.

This clone was seen only once. This rearrangement joins TRBV9 to TRBJ2-2; 8 nucleotides line up with TRBD2. Losses at the gene ends were 4 bases for V and 1 base for J; bases not matched to a gene: 12. This CDR3 comprises 18 residues. Germline-derived CDR1 and CDR2 are SGDLS and YYNGEE. Here the CDR3 reads CASSPGKGLAGNTGELFF. In DNA, the CDR3 is TGTGCCAGCAGCCCAGGTAAAGGCCTAGCGGGGAACACCGGGGAGCTGTTTTTT.

The chain joins TRBV11-2 to TRBJ1-3; the match to TRBD1 covers 8 bases. The CDR3 length is 17 residues. V gave up 7 bases and J gave up 0 bases; unmatched junction bases: 11. The germline CDR1 and CDR2 sequences are SGHAT and FQNNGV. Written as DNA, the CDR3 is TGTGCCAGCAAATATGGGCAGGGGGCTTTCTCTGGAAACACCATATATTTT. Protein: CASKYGQGAFSGNTIYF.

The V and J genes are TRBV19 and TRBJ2-1, with 8 bases identical to TRBD2. The CDR3 sequence is 16 residues long. Germline loops: CDR1 LNHDA, CDR2 SQIVND (reference sequence). V gave up 1 base and J gave up 0 bases; unmatched junction bases: 2. In DNA, the CDR3 is TGTGCCAGTAGTATAGCGGGGGGGAGCTCCTACAATGAGCAGTTCTTC. This sequence encodes CASSIAGGSSYNEQFF.

The chain uses TRBV9 and TRBJ2-3, with 8 bases that match TRBD2. The V gene end was trimmed by 3 bases and the J gene end by 4 bases; junction bases not matched to a gene: 4. CDR1 is SGDLS, CDR2 YYNGEE, per germline. The CDR3 is made up of 14 amino acids. DNA of the CDR3: TGTGCCAGCAGCGCGCTAGCGGGCCCAGATACGCAGTATTTT. Protein: CASSALAGPDTQYF.

The chain employs TRBV5-1 and TRBJ2-7, with D possibly TRBD1 on 6 matching bases. Trimming removed 4 bases at V and 6 bases at J, with 11 bases between. The CDR3 covers 12 residues. Germline assignment: CDR1 SGHRS and CDR2 YFSETQ. The CDR3 loop reads CASSIPDSEQYF. The CDR3 coding sequence is TGCGCCAGCAGCATACCGGACAGCGAGCAGTACTTC.

The V and J genes are TRBV7-9 and TRBJ1-1; D gene unclear. This CDR3 is built from 12 residues. Germline loops: CDR1 SEHNR, CDR2 FQNEAQ (reference sequence). V gave up 4 bases and J gave up 7 bases, with 10 bases separating them. The CDR3, as DNA: TGTGCCAGCAGCTCCACGGGGATTGAAGCTTTCTTT. The encoded protein is CASSSTGIEAFF.

This chain connects TRBV28 to TRBJ2-7; the D is unclear. From germline, CDR1 is MDHEN and CDR2 SYDVKM. The ends were cut back, 4 bases at V and 2 bases at J, with 12 bases in the middle. The CDR3 extends over 14 amino acids. The CDR3 bases are TGTGCCAGCAGTTCCCCTAGTTTCCCCTACGAGCAGTACTTC. This encodes CASSSPSFPYEQYF.